This TCR beta chain was obtained from a study of OX40 agonist ivuxolimab in advanced cancers. The sample holds one count of this clone. Its cognate antigen is unknown. The CDR3 runs to 14 residues. From germline, CDR1 is SGHTA and CDR2 FQGNSA. V was trimmed by 3 bases and J by 7 bases, leaving 10 bases between them. Study-level results: Low normalized T-cell clonal expansion was additionally recorded for some nonresponders. Partial responders at 0.1-3.0 mg/kg had among the lowest clonal expansion.

The data were produced by immunoSEQ multiplex PCR, yet TCRdb's version contains in-frame clones alone and is incomplete. The data contain about 61,000 clones, 75% to 90% of them singletons. This sequence was found in an adult with an advanced solid tumor such as melanoma, head and neck, liver or kidney cancer. The source was CD4+ or CD8+ T cells sorted from blood, collected in a trial of the OX40 agonist ivuxolimab. The chain links TRBV7-2 to TRBJ1-6; the D is unclear. Here the CDR3 reads CASSFGSDNSPLHF. The CDR3 DNA reads TGTGCCAGCAGCTTTGGGAGCGACAATTCACCCCTCCACTTT.